These 27 T cell receptor beta chains were all obtained from the same sample, sequenced in a study of cytomegalovirus exposure and HLA in healthy donors. It was with 60 Vbeta and 13 Jbeta primers that the PCR ran. This table comes from immunoSEQ multiplex PCR, and its TCRdb copy is limited to in-frame clones, with some not included. The sample includes about 130,000 clones, roughly 70% of them seen just once. Sequenced input: PBMCs. Receptors were obtained from a man in his forties or fifties in good health and CMV-seropositive.

V gene TRBV2 combines with J gene TRBJ2-7; 9 nucleotides line up with TRBD1. The V segment lost 4 bases and the J segment 2 bases; nucleotides outside the gene matches: 6. Germline V lookup: CDR1 SNHLY, CDR2 FYNNEI. The CDR3 sequence is 15 residues long. The CDR3, as DNA: TGTGCCAGCAGTGCCGCTGGGACAGGGACCTACGAGCAGTACTTC. It codes for CASSAAGTGTYEQYF.

The rearrangement uses TRBV28 and TRBJ1-2; 7 positions match TRBD1. The junction had 13 bases not matched to a gene; V was cut back by 4 bases and J by 5 bases. CDR1 and CDR2 from the germline V gene are MDHEN and SYDVKM. The CDR3 is 16 amino acids. The CDR3: CASSSTGEHRSYGYTF. CDR3 bases: TGTGCCAGCAGTTCAACAGGGGAGCACAGGAGTTATGGCTACACCTTC.

This sequence joins TRBV6-5 and TRBJ1-3; 8 bases are shared with TRBD1. This CDR3 region has 16 residues. J lost 3 bases, V lost 2 bases, and 6 bases had no gene match. Germline values: CDR1 MNHEY, CDR2 SVGAGI. The CDR3 coding sequence is TGTGCCAGCAGTTACCGTACAGGGGGTTTTGGAAACACCATATATTTT. Translating it yields CASSYRTGGFGNTIYF.

The chain carries TRBV2 and TRBJ1-4; no definite D call. This CDR3 region has 13 residues. Germline CDR1 and CDR2: SNHLY and FYNNEI. Trimming removed 8 bases at V and 7 bases at J, with 14 bases between. The CDR3 region is CASLGSRSEKLFF. The CDR3 DNA reads TGTGCCAGCCTCGGGTCGCGTAGTGAAAAACTGTTTTTT.

V gene TRBV19 combines with J gene TRBJ2-2; TRBD1 matches 12 bases. V was pared by 5 bases and J by 4 bases, with 8 bases of the junction left unmatched. The CDR3 consists of 17 residues. CDR1 LNHDA and CDR2 SQIVND come from the germline V gene (reference sequence). CDR3 protein: CASSLRDRGRGTGELFF. In nucleotides, the CDR3 is TGTGCCAGTAGTTTACGGGACAGGGGGCGCGGCACCGGGGAGCTGTTTTTT.

The chain employs TRBV7-9 and TRBJ2-5, with 7 nucleotides matching TRBD1. CDR3 length: 15 amino acids. CDR1 SEHNR and CDR2 FQNEAQ come from the germline V gene (reference sequence). V was clipped by 5 bases and J by 7 bases; unmatched bases: 13. The CDR3 sequence: CASSPQDRVKGTQYF. CDR3 coding DNA: TGTGCCAGCAGCCCACAAGACAGGGTGAAGGGGACCCAGTACTTC.

The J gene is TRBJ1-4, the V gene TRBV11-2; TRBD1 aligns across 7 bases. CDR1 and CDR2 from the germline V gene are SGHAT and FQNNGV. V was clipped by 5 bases and J by 7 bases; unmatched bases: 10. CDR3 length: 15 residues. The CDR3 reads CASSVGQQIVEKLFF. The CDR3 coding sequence is TGTGCCAGCAGCGTGGGACAGCAGATTGTTGAAAAACTGTTTTTT.

The chain is built from TRBV27 and TRBJ2-7; 7 bases are shared with TRBD2. The V gene's germline CDR1 is MNHEY and CDR2 SMNVEV (reference sequence). CDR3 length: 15 amino acids. V shed 3 bases, J shed 0 bases, and the junction held 5 bases outside the gene matches. CDR3 nucleotide sequence: TGTGCCAGCAGTTTCCTCTGGGGGGGCTCCTACGAGCAGTACTTC. Encoded protein: CASSFLWGGSYEQYF.

The chain couples TRBV27 to TRBJ1-5, with D possibly being TRBD1 (6 bases). The CDR3 length is 15 residues. V lost 6 bases to trimming and J lost 0 bases, with 12 bases between them. Per germline, CDR1 MNHEY and CDR2 SMNVEV (reference sequence). CDR3 nucleotides: TGTGCCAGCAGAACAGGGCTCTATAGCAATCAGCCCCAGCATTTT. It translates to CASRTGLYSNQPQHF.

The V call is TRBV7-9, the J call TRBJ1-1; the match to TRBD1 covers 10 bases. Germline V gene lookup returns CDR1 SEHNR and CDR2 FQNEAQ (reference sequence). With V trimmed by 2 bases and J by 7 bases, 10 bases remained unmatched. This CDR3 region has 16 residues. CDR3 sequence (DNA): TGTGCCAGCAGCTTAAGGGCGGGACAGGGGTTTGGTGAAGCTTTCTTT. This sequence encodes CASSLRAGQGFGEAFF.

The chain employs TRBV5-1 and TRBJ1-6; TRBD1 aligns across 10 bases. The CDR3 is 16 residues long. The germline V gene encodes CDR1 SGHRS and CDR2 YFSETQ. J gave up 5 bases and V 5 bases, and 7 bases lay outside the gene matches. CDR3 amino acids: CASSFRGQGDNSPLHF. CDR3 in DNA: TGCGCCAGCAGTTTCAGAGGACAGGGGGATAATTCACCCCTCCACTTT.

The rearrangement uses TRBV5-6 and TRBJ1-6; perhaps TRBD1 as D (6 bases). CDR1 is SGHDT and CDR2 is YYEEEE in the germline V gene. The CDR3 is 17 amino acids. V was shortened by 2 bases and J by 10 bases, with 22 bases between the two germline ends. The CDR3 here is CASSLYEGVALYSPLHF. CDR3 DNA: TGTGCCAGCAGCTTATACGAGGGGGTAGCCCTTTACTCACCCCTCCACTTT. The variable domain in full, completed from reference TRBV5-6 and TRBJ1-6, reads DAGVTQSPTHLIKTRGQQVTLRCSPKSGHDTVSWYQQALGQGPQFIFQYYEEEERQRGNFPDRFSGHQFPNYSSELNVNALLLGDSALYLCASSLYEGVALYSPLHFGNGTRLTVT.

This chain uses TRBV28 with TRBJ2-2, with a tentative D call TRBD2 (6 bases). The CDR3 extends over 15 amino acids. V was clipped by 2 bases and J by 3 bases, with 10 bases between them. The V gene's germline CDR1 is MDHEN and CDR2 SYDVKM. The CDR3 DNA sequence: TGTGCCAGCAGTTTAGGGGGGAAGGACACCGGGGAGCTGTTTTTT. This codes for CASSLGGKDTGELFF.

J is TRBJ1-1 and V is TRBV6-1, with 7 bases lining up with TRBD1. The germline CDR1 and CDR2 sequences are MNHNS and SASEGT. The CDR3 length is 14 residues. Trimming cost V 3 bases and J 1 base; bases outside gene matches: 2. Written as DNA, the CDR3 is TGTGCCAGCAGTGAGAGGGGGCGGAACACTGAAGCTTTCTTT. Residues: CASSERGRNTEAFF.

The chain links TRBV28 to TRBJ1-1; possible D gene TRBD1, 5 bases. Trimming removed 7 bases at V and 4 bases at J, with 16 bases between. Germline CDR1 reads MDHEN; CDR2 reads SYDVKM. The CDR3 has 14 amino acids. CDR3 coding DNA: TGTGCCAGCATCGTCTCGGGGGAGGGCACTGAAGCTTTCTTT. Its protein product is CASIVSGEGTEAFF.

The V gene is TRBV11-2, the J gene TRBJ2-5; D possibly corresponds to TRBD1 (6 bases). Germline CDR1 SGHAT, CDR2 FQNNGV. Trimming shortened V by 5 bases and J by 5 bases, and 18 bases separated the two germline ends. The CDR3 is 15 amino acids. The CDR3 sequence is CASSHRQDLRETQYF. The CDR3 DNA sequence: TGTGCCAGCAGCCACCGACAGGATTTGAGGGAGACCCAGTACTTC.

The J gene is TRBJ2-1, the V gene TRBV7-9; 10 nucleotides match TRBD2. The ends lost 5 bases at V and 2 bases at J; junction bases unmatched: 6. Germline CDR1 reads SEHNR; CDR2 reads FQNEAQ (reference sequence). The CDR3 is made up of 16 amino acids. This CDR3 reads CASSPSLAGTYNEQFF. The DNA of the CDR3 is TGTGCCAGCAGCCCCTCACTAGCGGGAACCTACAATGAGCAGTTCTTC.

This chain links TRBV29-1 with TRBJ1-5; 8 bases agree with TRBD1. This CDR3 contains 14 residues. The germline V gene encodes CDR1 SQVTM and CDR2 ANQGSEA. With 6 bases clipped from V and 1 base from J, the junction kept 5 bases outside the gene matches. The CDR3 region is CSVWTGSSNQPQHF. CDR3 DNA: TGCAGCGTGTGGACAGGGTCGAGCAATCAGCCCCAGCATTTT.

Details on this clone: The junction departs from germline at one end; a sequencing error may be responsible. This chain connects TRBV27 to TRBJ1-5, with 8 bases matching TRBD1. This CDR3 region has 15 residues. The germline CDR1 and CDR2 sequences are MNHEY and SMNVEV (reference sequence). In nucleotides, the CDR3 is TGTGCCAGTAGTTCCCGGGACAGGCTGTTCCAGCCCCAGCATTTT. Its translation: CASSSRDRLFQPQHF.

The chain links TRBV28 to TRBJ1-1; no definite D call. This CDR3 spans 11 amino acids. Germline CDR1 reads MDHEN; CDR2 reads SYDVKM. Trimming took off 6 bases at V and 7 bases at J, with 9 bases between the two ends. CDR3 DNA sequence: TGTGCCAGCAGGGAGGGATGTGAAGCTTTCTTT. It is translated as CASREGCEAFF.

This clone has just a few counts. The chain uses TRBV6-6 and TRBJ2-7; 9 bases align to TRBD2. CDR3 length: 16 amino acids. J gave up 1 base and V 4 bases, and 8 bases lay outside the gene matches. Germline CDR1 and CDR2: MNHNY and SVGAGI (reference sequence). The CDR3 DNA reads as TGTGCCAGCAGTTTTACCAGCGGGAGGCCGTCCTACGAGCAGTACTTC. It encodes CASSFTSGRPSYEQYF.

This chain links TRBV11-2 with TRBJ1-2; the match to TRBD1 covers 7 bases. The CDR3 totals 13 residues. The V gene end was trimmed by 3 bases and the J gene end by 4 bases; junction bases not matched to a gene: 2. Germline V gene sequence: CDR1 SGHAT, CDR2 FQNNGV. CDR3 in amino acids: CASSFGDSYGYTF. CDR3 DNA sequence: TGTGCCAGCAGCTTCGGGGACAGCTATGGCTACACCTTC.

This chain's CDR3 is CASTPTGGLGQPQHF. The CDR3 DNA reads TGTGCCAGCACACCCACAGGGGGTTTGGGTCAGCCCCAGCATTTT. This sequence joins TRBV27 and TRBJ1-5, with 8 bases fitting TRBD1. The CDR3 spans 15 residues. The junction had 11 bases not matched to a gene; V was cut back by 7 bases and J by 6 bases. Per germline, CDR1 MNHEY and CDR2 SMNVEV (reference sequence).

The rearrangement joins TRBV5-1 to TRBJ2-2, with a possible D match to TRBD1 (6 bases). The CDR3 extends over 14 amino acids. CDR1 and CDR2 from the germline V gene are SGHRS and YFSETQ. V dropped 5 bases and J dropped 3 bases, with 11 bases sitting between them. The DNA for the CDR3 is TGCGCCAGCAGATCGGACAGAGACACCGGGGAGCTGTTTTTT. It encodes CASRSDRDTGELFF.

J is TRBJ1-4 and V is TRBV28; TRBD1 aligns across 7 bases. The CDR3 contains 15 residues. Trimming removed 2 bases from V and 7 bases from J; junction bases left unmatched: 7. The germline CDR1 and CDR2 sequences are MDHEN and SYDVKM. As DNA, the CDR3 is TGTGCCAGCAGTTTAGGAACAGGGGCGGGTGAAAAACTGTTTTTT. Amino acid sequence: CASSLGTGAGEKLFF.

This chain links TRBV14 with TRBJ2-1; D uncertain. This CDR3 is 14 amino acids long. Germline loops: CDR1 SGHDN, CDR2 FVKESK. V lost 2 bases and J lost 5, with 10 bases in between. CDR3: CASSQITVDNEQFF. In nucleotides, the CDR3 is TGTGCCAGCAGCCAAATAACAGTCGACAATGAGCAGTTCTTC.

The chain uses TRBV7-9 and TRBJ2-7, with D maybe TRBD1 (5 bases). Trimming took off 6 bases at V and 4 bases at J, with 13 bases between the two ends. This CDR3 spans 13 amino acids. Germline CDR1 SEHNR, CDR2 FQNEAQ (reference sequence). CDR3 protein: CASSYPTDYEQYF. CDR3 DNA: TGTGCCAGCAGTTATCCGACAGATTACGAGCAGTACTTC.